This TCR beta chain appears in the sequencing data of a study of blood T cells in healthy people across ages. Overall study results and limits: PBMCs that were unsorted prevented a conclusive naive versus antigen-experienced comparison.

It was with a sample-barcoded 5' primer and a J-beta primer mix that a second PCR of about 6 to 12 cycles was run. Sequencing yielded, for each sample, at least 2.5 million paired-end reads carrying CDR3. MiXCR, run by TCRdb on the 5' RACE reads, gives a single entry per CDR3 protein. The sample contains over 950,000 distinct CDR3 sequences, approximately 38% of which appear only once. Germline CDR1 and CDR2: MNHEY and SVGEGT. V lost 5 bases to trimming and J lost 6 bases, with 16 bases between them. CDR3 length equals 14 residues. Each sample had at least 6.5 million PBMCs isolated. Details on this clonotype: Its antigen is currently unknown.

Sequencing was done on a sample of blood. The genes are TRBV6-2 or TRBV6-3 and TRBJ1-1, with D possibly being TRBD1 (5 bases). The receptor comes from a young man in good health. The CDR3 loop is CASSTGVTNPEAFF. DNA for the CDR3: TGTGCCAGCAGTACGGGGGTTACGAATCCTGAAGCTTTCTTT.